This T cell receptor beta chain derives from a study of blood T cell repertoires in COVID-19. About the research overall: Samples representing acute and convalescent COVID-19 were sourced from the United States, Italy and Spain.

Points on this clone: Other DNA sequences in this specimen translate into the identical CDR3.

Participant-given clinical history determined each cohort assignment. The CDR3 extends over 14 amino acids. V lost 1 base, J lost 2 bases, and 6 bases lay in between. Per the germline V gene, CDR1 is SEHNR and CDR2 is FQNEAQ (reference sequence). Clones were sequenced by immunoSEQ multiplex PCR, and TCRdb holds only the in-frame ones, with some missing. Seen here are 150,000 to 200,000 clones, approximately 80% observed once, and the top ten hold under 15%. The source material was PBMCs or T cells enriched from blood (not recorded which). This clonotype was sampled from a man in his sixties who had been exposed to COVID-19. The V and J genes are TRBV7-9 and TRBJ1-5, with D perhaps TRBD1 (5 bases). In nucleotides, the CDR3 is TGTGCCAGCAGCTTAGAAGGGGGCAATCAGCCCCAGCATTTT. It yields the protein CASSLEGGNQPQHF.